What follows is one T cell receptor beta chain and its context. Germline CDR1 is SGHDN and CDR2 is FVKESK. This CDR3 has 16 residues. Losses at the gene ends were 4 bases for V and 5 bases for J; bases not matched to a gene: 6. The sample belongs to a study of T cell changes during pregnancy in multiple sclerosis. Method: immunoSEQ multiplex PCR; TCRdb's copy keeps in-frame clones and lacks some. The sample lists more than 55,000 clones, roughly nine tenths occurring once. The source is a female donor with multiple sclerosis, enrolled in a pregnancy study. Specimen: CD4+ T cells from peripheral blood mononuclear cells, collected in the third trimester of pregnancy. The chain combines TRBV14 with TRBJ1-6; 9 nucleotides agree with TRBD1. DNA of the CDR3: TGTGCCAGCAGCCCGCGGACAGGGGCGAATAATTCACCCCTCCACTTT. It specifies CASSPRTGANNSPLHF. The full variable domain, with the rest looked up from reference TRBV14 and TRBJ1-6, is EAGVTQFPSHSVIEKGQTVTLRCDPISGHDNLYWYRRVMGKEIKFLLHFVKESKQDESGMPNNRFLAERTGGTYSTLKVQPAELEDSGVYFCASSPRTGANNSPLHFGNGTRLTVT.